Included here is one T cell receptor beta chain sequence, with context. Its antigen is not known. Here immunoSEQ multiplex PCR was the method, and the copy in TCRdb shows in-frame clones only, minus some. The sample carries 2 million to 2.5 million clones, roughly 93% recorded once. The entry originates in a study of shared clonotypes between healthy human individuals. General study findings and limits: Having only a few donors restricted how much genetic and exposure-history diversity was captured. Among non-shared clonotypes, generation probabilities were lower than among those shared by all four donors.

The donors, healthy adults who were HIV-negative, had experienced no recent acute infections or vaccinations. The length of the CDR3 is 15 residues. From germline, CDR1 is SGHTS and CDR2 YDEGEE. V lost 2 bases, J lost 4 bases, and 5 bases stayed unmatched. V is TRBV5-8 and J is TRBJ2-3; TRBD2 matches 9 bases. Sequences were obtained from naive CD4+ T cells from PBMCs. Subset meaning: CD45RA+ positively selected. The TCR was taken from a man between 18 and 29 years old in good health. Some clones in this sample may be carry-over from other donors' samples. The CDR3 nucleotides read TGTGCCAGCAGCTTAACCGGGACTAGCCCAGATACGCAGTATTTT. Amino acid sequence: CASSLTGTSPDTQYF.